These 25 T cell receptor beta chains were sequenced from one sample in a study of T cell repertoires in cytomegalovirus infection. TCRdb reanalysed the reads using MiXCR and keeps one entry per CDR3 protein. Of some 77,000 distinct CDR3 sequences detected, less than 4.5% appear once; the ten largest clones hold approximately 4.3%. Sequencing was performed on PBMCs. Receptors were obtained from a human donor in good health (CMV status not recorded). Some clones in this sample may be carry-over from other donors' samples.

This clonotype was detected ten times or more. V gene TRBV7-2 combines with J gene TRBJ1-4; D not certain. Trimming removed 5 bases at V and 6 bases at J, with 10 bases between. Germline-derived CDR1 and CDR2 are SGHTA and FQGNSA. CDR3 size: 13 residues. CDR3 sequence: CASSPTPDEKLFF. DNA for the CDR3: TGTGCCAGCAGCCCTACCCCCGATGAAAAACTGTTTTTT.

This clonotype was seen ten or more times. The chain uses TRBV6-6 and TRBJ1-6; D not resolved. The ends were cut back, 5 bases at V and 7 bases at J, with 12 bases in the middle. CDR3 length equals 14 residues. From germline, CDR1 is MNHNY and CDR2 SVGAGI (reference sequence). This CDR3 is CASSPGSGNSPLHF. The CDR3 nucleotides are TGTGCCAGCAGTCCCGGGTCTGGGAATTCACCCCTCCACTTT.

The table lists this clonotype with many counts. The rearrangement uses TRBV6-5 and TRBJ1-1; maybe TRBD1 (6 bases). The germline V and J ends were trimmed by 6 bases and 7 bases, with 18 bases remaining between them. The CDR3 runs 14 residues. Germline V gene data show CDR1 as MNHEY and CDR2 as SVGAGI. CDR3 residues: CASSYRDTMGEAFF. The CDR3 DNA reads TGTGCCAGCAGCTACCGGGACACGATGGGTGAAGCTTTCTTT.

There are many counts of this clonotype. This sequence joins TRBV28 and TRBJ1-1; D ambiguous. There are 14 residues in the CDR3. CDR1 is MDHEN, CDR2 SYDVKM, per germline. V was pared by 6 bases and J by 2 bases, with 13 bases between. In DNA form, the CDR3 reads TGTGCCAGCAGCCGCCTACCAAGAAACACTGAAGCTTTCTTT. Translation: CASSRLPRNTEAFF. Using reference TRBV28 and TRBJ1-1 for the parts outside the CDR3, the full variable domain is DVKVTQSSRYLVKRTGEKVFLECVQDMDHENMFWYRQDPGLGLRLIYFSYDVKMKEKGDIPEGYSVSREKKERFSLILESASTNQTSMYLCASSRLPRNTEAFFGQGTRLTVV.

The table lists this clonotype with many counts. The chain couples TRBV12-3 or TRBV12-4 to TRBJ1-2, with D maybe TRBD1 (5 bases). The CDR3 totals 13 residues. Trimming pared 3 bases from V and 6 bases from J, leaving 11 bases between. The CDR3 sequence is CASSFRAMDGYTF. Written as DNA, the CDR3 is TGTGCCAGCAGTTTCAGGGCGATGGATGGCTACACCTTC.

This clonotype was counted many times. The chain is built from TRBV10-3 and TRBJ1-1; TRBD1 matches 8 bases. CDR3 length: 17 amino acids. The trim removed 0 bases at V and 0 bases at J, leaving 6 bases unmatched. Germline V gene sequence: CDR1 ENHRY, CDR2 SYGVKD. The CDR3 region has the DNA TGTGCCATCAGTGAGTCGAGTACAGGGGGAATGAACACTGAAGCTTTCTTT. Translating it yields CAISESSTGGMNTEAFF.

Many counts were recorded for this clonotype. The rearrangement links TRBV4-1 to TRBJ2-1, with no clear D. The CDR3 spans 15 residues. V lost 8 bases and J lost 6, with 20 bases in between. Germline V gene data show CDR1 as MGHRA and CDR2 as YSYEKL. Here the CDR3 DNA reads TGCGCCAGCCTGACTCAACCGGGCGCGTCCAATGAGCAGTTCTTC. Its translation is CASLTQPGASNEQFF.

This clonotype was seen many times. The rearrangement uses TRBV9 and TRBJ1-2; D unresolved. Germline loops: CDR1 SGDLS, CDR2 YYNGEE. V gave up 3 bases and J gave up 0 bases, with 9 bases separating them. CDR3 length: 14 amino acids. CDR3 DNA sequence: TGTGCCAGCAGCGCTATAGCAACTAACTATGGCTACACCTTC. Translated: CASSAIATNYGYTF.

This clonotype was seen repeatedly, ten times or more. The chain recombines TRBV28 with TRBJ1-2; D gene ambiguous. The CDR3 consists of 12 residues. Trimming took 11 bases from V and 6 from J, leaving 16 bases between them. Germline V lookup: CDR1 MDHEN, CDR2 SYDVKM. The CDR3 here is CAVERSGHGYTF. The CDR3, as DNA: TGTGCCGTCGAGAGGAGTGGTCATGGCTACACCTTC.

This clonotype was counted only a few times. The V call is TRBV3-1, the J call TRBJ1-2, with 10 bases matching TRBD1. The CDR3 is 16 residues long. Unmatched junction bases numbered 3, after V lost 0 bases and J lost 2 bases. Germline CDR1 is LGHDT and CDR2 is YNNKEL (reference sequence). The CDR3 region is CASSQEMGQGNYGYTF. CDR3 sequence (DNA): TGTGCCAGCAGCCAAGAAATGGGACAGGGGAACTATGGCTACACCTTC.

There are many counts of this clonotype. CDR3 coding DNA: TGTGCCAGCGAAGAAGGGAGCTCCTACAATGAGCAGTTCTTC. The encoded protein is CASEEGSSYNEQFF. V gene TRBV6-1 combines with J gene TRBJ2-1; a possible D gene is TRBD2 (5 bases). Trimming took 8 bases from V and 0 from J, leaving 11 bases between them. CDR3 size: 14 residues. Germline assignment: CDR1 MNHNS and CDR2 SASEGT.

In this sample, this clonotype turned up many times. The chain carries TRBV10-3 and TRBJ1-6; 7 bases fit TRBD1. CDR1 and CDR2 (germline): ENHRY, SYGVKD. V gave up 4 bases and J gave up 2 bases; unmatched junction bases: 11. CDR3 length: 18 amino acids. CDR3 amino acids: CAISARTGEVTYNSPLHF. DNA of the CDR3: TGTGCCATCAGTGCCCGAACAGGGGAAGTCACCTATAATTCACCCCTCCACTTT.

There are many counts of this clonotype. J is TRBJ2-1 and V is TRBV27; D unresolved. V lost 1 base to trimming and J lost 1 base, with 14 bases between them. Germline CDR1 MNHEY, CDR2 SMNVEV (reference sequence). The CDR3 covers 17 residues. CDR3 amino acids: CASSLFPNSVSYNEQFF. In DNA, the CDR3 is TGTGCCAGCAGTTTATTCCCGAATTCAGTATCCTACAATGAGCAGTTCTTC.

This clonotype has ten or more counts. The rearrangement joins TRBV28 to TRBJ2-2, with TRBD1 matching 8 bases. The CDR3 runs 14 residues. Trimming at V came to 5 bases and at J to 6 bases, leaving 5 bases not matched to a gene. Germline V gene sequence: CDR1 MDHEN, CDR2 SYDVKM. CDR3: CASSPQGASGELFF. The DNA for the CDR3 is TGTGCCAGCAGTCCCCAGGGGGCCTCCGGGGAGCTGTTTTTT.

The chain employs TRBV3-1 and TRBJ1-2; no firm D call. The CDR3 totals 14 residues. Germline V lookup: CDR1 LGHDT, CDR2 YNNKEL (reference sequence). Trimming took off 1 base at V and 2 bases at J, with 8 bases between the two ends. The CDR3 is CASSQGYRNYGYTF. The CDR3 bases are TGTGCCAGCAGCCAAGGATACAGAAACTATGGCTACACCTTC.

This clonotype has ten or more counts. The genes are TRBV19 and TRBJ1-5, with D uncertain. Trimming took 4 bases from V and 2 from J, leaving 9 bases between them. This CDR3 is 14 amino acids long. Germline V gene lookup returns CDR1 LNHDA and CDR2 SQIVND (reference sequence). This CDR3 is CASSRGKGNQPQHF. CDR3 nucleotide sequence: TGTGCCAGTAGTAGGGGAAAGGGCAATCAGCCCCAGCATTTT. The whole variable domain, remainder taken from reference TRBV19 and TRBJ1-5, is DGGITQSPKYLFRKEGQNVTLSCEQNLNHDAMYWYRQDPGQGLRLIYYSQIVNDFQKGDIAEGYSVSREKKESFPLTVTSAQKNPTAFYLCASSRGKGNQPQHFGDGTRLSIL.

This clonotype was counted many times. This chain links TRBV11-2 with TRBJ1-1; D is unresolved. This CDR3 spans 14 amino acids. Trimming took 4 bases from V and 4 from J, leaving 13 bases between them. Germline-derived CDR1 and CDR2 are SGHAT and FQNNGV. In nucleotides, the CDR3 is TGTGCCAGCAGCTCACCTCCCGAGACCACTGAAGCTTTCTTT. This encodes CASSSPPETTEAFF.

In this sample, this clonotype turned up many times. V and J are TRBV20-1 and TRBJ2-7; the D gene is possibly TRBD2 (8 bases). Trimming pared 1 base from V and 3 bases from J, leaving 28 bases between. The germline V gene has CDR1 DFQATT and CDR2 SNEGSKA (reference sequence). CDR3 size: 19 residues. CDR3 amino acids: CSARVRRDSPGLDNYEQYF. The CDR3 DNA follows: TGCAGTGCTAGAGTGCGCAGGGACAGCCCGGGACTAGATAACTACGAGCAGTACTTC.

There are many counts of this clonotype. J is TRBJ1-2 and V is TRBV6-2 or TRBV6-3; 7 bases are shared with TRBD1. V dropped 5 bases and J dropped 7; count of bases not matched to a gene: 7. The CDR3 spans 13 residues. Germline V gene lookup returns CDR1 MNHEY and CDR2 SVGEGT. Here the CDR3 DNA reads TGTGCCAGCAGTAGACAGGGAAGAAGTGGCTACACCTTC. Its protein is CASSRQGRSGYTF.

This clonotype was seen repeatedly, ten times or more. In DNA form, the CDR3 reads TGCAGTGCTAGTGGGATGAGAGGGCAGGAGGACGAGCAGTACTTC. The encoded protein is CSASGMRGQEDEQYF. V and J are TRBV20-1 and TRBJ2-7; D is possibly TRBD2 (5 bases). This CDR3 is 15 amino acids long. The germline V and J ends were trimmed by 3 bases and 5 bases, with 20 bases remaining between them. Germline V lookup: CDR1 DFQATT, CDR2 SNEGSKA (reference sequence).

This clonotype was picked up many times. The V gene is TRBV7-9, the J gene TRBJ2-1, with D perhaps matching TRBD2 (6 bases). The CDR3 extends over 14 amino acids. Germline V gene lookup returns CDR1 SEHNR and CDR2 FQNEAQ (reference sequence). V gave up 1 base and J gave up 8 bases, with 12 bases separating them. Here the CDR3 reads CASSLVQGGHEQFF. CDR3 sequence (DNA): TGTGCCAGCAGCTTAGTCCAGGGAGGCCATGAGCAGTTCTTC. The full variable domain, its missing parts supplied by reference TRBV7-9 and TRBJ2-1, is DTGVSQNPRHKITKRGQNVTFRCDPISEHNRLYWYRQTLGQGPEFLTYFQNEAQLEKSRLLSDRFSAERPKGSFSTLEIQRTEQGDSAMYLCASSLVQGGHEQFFGPGTRLTVL.

This clonotype was seen repeatedly, ten times or more. The CDR3 DNA follows: TGTGCCAGTAGTCACCGACTAGCGGTAACTTCGGGAGAGCAGTACTTC. Translation: CASSHRLAVTSGEQYF. This chain connects TRBV19 to TRBJ2-7, with 9 bases identical to TRBD2. Germline CDR1 reads LNHDA; CDR2 reads SQIVND (reference sequence). J lost 7 bases, V lost 5 bases, and 15 bases had no gene match. The CDR3 spans 16 residues.

This clonotype was detected many times. V is TRBV7-9 and J is TRBJ1-5; D remains unclear. Germline CDR1 is SEHNR and CDR2 is FQNEAQ (reference sequence). This CDR3 contains 17 residues. The V end was cut by 5 bases, the J end by 4 bases, with 21 bases between. The CDR3 DNA reads TGTGCCAGCAGCCGCTCGGTTGGGTTTGAGTCTAATCAGCCCCAGCATTTT. It is translated as CASSRSVGFESNQPQHF.

This clonotype was counted at least ten times. The chain combines TRBV7-2 with TRBJ1-2, with TRBD1 identical over 7 bases. Germline V lookup: CDR1 SGHTA, CDR2 FQGNSA. This CDR3 comprises 15 residues. The ends lost 5 bases at V and 4 bases at J; junction bases unmatched: 10. The CDR3 nucleotides read TGTGCCAGCAGCCCCGATTACAGGGGTGGCTATGGCTACACCTTC. Protein: CASSPDYRGGYGYTF.

In its sample, this clonotype was seen many times. The chain has TRBV18 and TRBJ2-5; the match to TRBD1 covers 8 bases. CDR1 and CDR2 from the germline V gene are KGHSH and LQKENI. The V segment lost 6 bases and the J segment 3 bases; nucleotides outside the gene matches: 15. CDR3 length: 17 residues. As DNA, the CDR3 is TGTGCCAGCTCTTCTTCGTATGCCGGGACAGGAGAAGAGACCCAGTACTTC. Translating it yields CASSSSYAGTGEETQYF.